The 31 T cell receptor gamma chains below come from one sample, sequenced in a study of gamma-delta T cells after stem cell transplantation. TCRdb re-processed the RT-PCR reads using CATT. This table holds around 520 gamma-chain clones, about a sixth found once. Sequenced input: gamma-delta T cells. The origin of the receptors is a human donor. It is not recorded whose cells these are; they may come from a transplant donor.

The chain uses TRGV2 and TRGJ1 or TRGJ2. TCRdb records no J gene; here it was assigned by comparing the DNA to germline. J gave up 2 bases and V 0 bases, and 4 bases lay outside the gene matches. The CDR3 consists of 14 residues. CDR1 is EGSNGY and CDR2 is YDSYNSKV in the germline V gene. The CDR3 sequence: CATWDGPDYYKKLF. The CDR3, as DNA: TGTGCCACCTGGGACGGGCCGGATTATTATAAGAAACTCTTT.

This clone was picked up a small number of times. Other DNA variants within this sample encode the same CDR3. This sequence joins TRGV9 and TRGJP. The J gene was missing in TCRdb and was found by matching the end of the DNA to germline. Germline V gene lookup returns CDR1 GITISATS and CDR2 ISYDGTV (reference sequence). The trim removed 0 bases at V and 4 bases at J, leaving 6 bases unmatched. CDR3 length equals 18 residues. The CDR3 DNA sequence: TGTGCCTTGTGGGAGGTGCGGGCTCAAGAGTTGGGCAAAAAAATCAAGGTATTT. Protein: CALWEVRAQELGKKIKVF.

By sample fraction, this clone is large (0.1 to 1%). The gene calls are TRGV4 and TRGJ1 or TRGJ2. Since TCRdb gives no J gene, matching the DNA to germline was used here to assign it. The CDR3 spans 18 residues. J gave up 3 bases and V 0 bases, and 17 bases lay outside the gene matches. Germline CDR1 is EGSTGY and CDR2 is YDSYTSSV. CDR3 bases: TGTGCCACCTGGGATGGGCATACAAATGGGAATTTTTATTATAAGAAACTCTTT. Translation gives CATWDGHTNGNFYYKKLF.

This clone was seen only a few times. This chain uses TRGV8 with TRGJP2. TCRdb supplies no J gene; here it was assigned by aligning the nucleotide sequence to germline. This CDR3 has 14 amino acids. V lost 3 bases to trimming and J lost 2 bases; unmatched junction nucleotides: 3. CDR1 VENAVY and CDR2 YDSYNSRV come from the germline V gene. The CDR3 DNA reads TGTGCCACCTGGGATTTGAGTAGTGATTGGATCAAGACGTTT. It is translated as CATWDLSSDWIKTF.

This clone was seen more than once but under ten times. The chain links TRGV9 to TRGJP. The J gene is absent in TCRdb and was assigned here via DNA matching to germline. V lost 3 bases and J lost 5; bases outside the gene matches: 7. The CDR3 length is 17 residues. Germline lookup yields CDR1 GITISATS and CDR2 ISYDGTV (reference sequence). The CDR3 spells CALWEPHEELGKKIKVF. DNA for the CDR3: TGTGCCTTGTGGGAGCCGCACGAAGAGTTGGGCAAAAAAATCAAGGTATTT.

The CDR3 here is CATWDGPGVFYKKLF. The CDR3, as DNA: TGTGCCACCTGGGACGGGCCAGGGGTCTTTTATAAGAAACTCTTT. The chain is built from TRGV2 and TRGJ1 or TRGJ2. Here the J gene was assigned by germline matching of the DNA, as TCRdb has none. The CDR3 runs 15 residues. Germline assignment: CDR1 EGSNGY and CDR2 YDSYNSKV. V dropped 0 bases and J dropped 6; count of bases not matched to a gene: 11.

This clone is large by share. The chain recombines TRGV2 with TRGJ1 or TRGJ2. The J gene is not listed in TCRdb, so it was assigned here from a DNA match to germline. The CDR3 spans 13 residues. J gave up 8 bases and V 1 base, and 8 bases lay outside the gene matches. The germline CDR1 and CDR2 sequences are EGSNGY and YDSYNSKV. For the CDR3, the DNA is TGTGCCACCTGGGACGGCCACCGGGATAAGAAACTCTTT. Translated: CATWDGHRDKKLF.

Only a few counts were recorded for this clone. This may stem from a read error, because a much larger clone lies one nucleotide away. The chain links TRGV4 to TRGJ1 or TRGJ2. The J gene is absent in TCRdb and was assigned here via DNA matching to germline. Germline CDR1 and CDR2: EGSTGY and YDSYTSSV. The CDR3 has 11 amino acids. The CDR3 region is CATWGGPGKLF. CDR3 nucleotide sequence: TGTGCCACCTGGGGTGGGCCGGGGAAACTCTTT.

The CDR3 here is CATWDGRDYKKLF. For the CDR3, the DNA is TGTGCCACCTGGGACGGGCGCGATTATAAGAAACTCTTT. The chain has TRGV2 and TRGJ1 or TRGJ2. TCRdb supplies no J gene; here it was assigned by aligning the nucleotide sequence to germline. The CDR3 has 13 residues. The germline CDR1 and CDR2 sequences are EGSNGY and YDSYNSKV. The V gene end was trimmed by 0 bases and the J gene end by 5 bases; junction bases not matched to a gene: 4.

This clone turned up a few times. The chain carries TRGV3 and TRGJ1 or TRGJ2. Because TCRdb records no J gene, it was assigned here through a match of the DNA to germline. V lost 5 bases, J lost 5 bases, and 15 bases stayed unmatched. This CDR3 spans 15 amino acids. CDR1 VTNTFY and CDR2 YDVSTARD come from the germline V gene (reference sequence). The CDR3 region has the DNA TGTGCCACCTGGGGCAGCCTTTCACCGGATTATAAGAAACTCTTT. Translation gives CATWGSLSPDYKKLF.

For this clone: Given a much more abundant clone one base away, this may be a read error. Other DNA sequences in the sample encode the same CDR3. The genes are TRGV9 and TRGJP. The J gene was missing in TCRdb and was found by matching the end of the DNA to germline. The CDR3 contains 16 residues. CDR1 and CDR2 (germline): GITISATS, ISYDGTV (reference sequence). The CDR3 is CALWEVQELGKKIKVF. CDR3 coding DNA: TGTGCCCTGTGGGAGGTGCAGGAGTTGGGCAAAAAAATCAAGGTATTT.

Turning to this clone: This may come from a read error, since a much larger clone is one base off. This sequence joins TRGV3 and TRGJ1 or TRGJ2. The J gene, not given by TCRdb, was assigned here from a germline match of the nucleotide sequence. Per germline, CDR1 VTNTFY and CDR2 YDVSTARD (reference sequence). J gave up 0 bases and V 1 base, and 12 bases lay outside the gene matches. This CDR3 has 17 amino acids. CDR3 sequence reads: CATWDSDPYSNYYKKLF. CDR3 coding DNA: TGTGCCACCTGGGACAGCGACCCTTATTCGAATTATTATAAGAAACTCTTT.

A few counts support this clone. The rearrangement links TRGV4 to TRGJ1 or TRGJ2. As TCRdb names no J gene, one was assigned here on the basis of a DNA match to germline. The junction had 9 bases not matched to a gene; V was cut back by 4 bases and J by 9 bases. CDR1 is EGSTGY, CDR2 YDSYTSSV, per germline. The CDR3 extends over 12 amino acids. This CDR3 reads CATWERHRKKLF. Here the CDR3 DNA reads TGTGCCACCTGGGAGCGCCATCGTAAGAAACTCTTT.

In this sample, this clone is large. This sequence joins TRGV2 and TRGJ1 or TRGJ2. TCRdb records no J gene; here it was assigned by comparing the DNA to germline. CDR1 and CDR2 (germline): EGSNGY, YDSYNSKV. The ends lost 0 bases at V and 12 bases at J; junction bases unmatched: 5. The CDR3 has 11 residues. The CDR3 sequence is CATWDGQMKLF. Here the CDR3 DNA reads TGTGCCACCTGGGACGGGCAGATGAAACTCTTT.

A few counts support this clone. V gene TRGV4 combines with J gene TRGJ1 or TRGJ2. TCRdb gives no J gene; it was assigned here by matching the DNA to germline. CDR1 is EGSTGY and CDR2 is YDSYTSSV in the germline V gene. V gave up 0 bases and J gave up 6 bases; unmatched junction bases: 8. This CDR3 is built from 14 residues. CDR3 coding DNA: TGTGCCACCTGGGATGGGCGATTTGGTTATAAGAAACTCTTT. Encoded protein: CATWDGRFGYKKLF.

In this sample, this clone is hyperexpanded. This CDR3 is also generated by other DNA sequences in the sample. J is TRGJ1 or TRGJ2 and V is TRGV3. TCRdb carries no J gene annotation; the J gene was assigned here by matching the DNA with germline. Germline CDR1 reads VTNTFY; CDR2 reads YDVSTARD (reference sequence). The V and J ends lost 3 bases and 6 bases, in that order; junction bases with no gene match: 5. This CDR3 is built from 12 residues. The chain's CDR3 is CATWDVGYKKLF. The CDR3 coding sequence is TGTGCCACCTGGGACGTTGGTTATAAGAAACTCTTT.

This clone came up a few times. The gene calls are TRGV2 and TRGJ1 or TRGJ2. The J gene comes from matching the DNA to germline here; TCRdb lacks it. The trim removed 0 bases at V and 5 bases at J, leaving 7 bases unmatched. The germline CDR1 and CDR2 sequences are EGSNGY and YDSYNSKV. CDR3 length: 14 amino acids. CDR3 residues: CATWDGPMNYKKLF. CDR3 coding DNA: TGTGCCACCTGGGACGGGCCTATGAATTATAAGAAACTCTTT.

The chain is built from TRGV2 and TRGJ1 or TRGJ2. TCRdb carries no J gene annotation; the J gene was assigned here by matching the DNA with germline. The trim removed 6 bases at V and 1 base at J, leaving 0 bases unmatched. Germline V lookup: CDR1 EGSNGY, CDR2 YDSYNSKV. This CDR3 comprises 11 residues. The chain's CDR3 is CATWNYYKKLF. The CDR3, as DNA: TGTGCCACCTGGAATTATTATAAGAAACTCTTT.

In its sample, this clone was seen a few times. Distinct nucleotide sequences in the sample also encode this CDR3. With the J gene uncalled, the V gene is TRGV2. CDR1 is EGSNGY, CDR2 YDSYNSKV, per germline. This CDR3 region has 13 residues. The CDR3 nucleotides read TGTGCCACCTGGGACGGGCGTGGTTATAAGAAGCTCTTT. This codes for CATWDGRGYKKLF.

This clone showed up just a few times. The CDR3 nucleotides read TGTGCCACCTGGGACAGTAGTGATTGGATCAAGACGTTT. Translation: CATWDSSDWIKTF. J is TRGJP2 and V is TRGV3. TCRdb leaves out the J gene; it was filled in here by matching the DNA to germline. This CDR3 is built from 13 residues. V dropped 1 base and J dropped 4; count of bases not matched to a gene: 0. Germline V lookup: CDR1 VTNTFY, CDR2 YDVSTARD (reference sequence).

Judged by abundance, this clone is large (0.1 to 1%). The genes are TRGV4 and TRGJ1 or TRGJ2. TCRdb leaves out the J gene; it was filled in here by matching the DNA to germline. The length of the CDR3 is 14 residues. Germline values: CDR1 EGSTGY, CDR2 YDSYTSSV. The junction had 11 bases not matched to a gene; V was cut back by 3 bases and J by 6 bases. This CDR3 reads CATWDPRRGYKKLF. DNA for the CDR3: TGTGCCACCTGGGATCCCAGGAGGGGTTATAAGAAACTCTTT.

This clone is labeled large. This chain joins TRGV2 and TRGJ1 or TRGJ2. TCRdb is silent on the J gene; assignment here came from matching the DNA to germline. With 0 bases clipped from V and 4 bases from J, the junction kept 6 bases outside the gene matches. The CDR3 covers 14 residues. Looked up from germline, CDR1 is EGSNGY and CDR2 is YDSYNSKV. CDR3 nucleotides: TGTGCCACCTGGGACGGGCCGGGATATTATAAGAAACTCTTT. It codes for CATWDGPGYYKKLF.

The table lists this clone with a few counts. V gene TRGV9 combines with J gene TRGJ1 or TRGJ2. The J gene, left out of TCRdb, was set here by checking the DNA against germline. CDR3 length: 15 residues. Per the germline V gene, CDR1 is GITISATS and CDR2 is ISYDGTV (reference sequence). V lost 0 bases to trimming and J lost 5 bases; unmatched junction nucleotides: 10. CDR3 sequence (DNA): TGTGCCTTGTGGGAGGTGCAAACCCTGCATTATAAGAAACTCTTT. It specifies CALWEVQTLHYKKLF.

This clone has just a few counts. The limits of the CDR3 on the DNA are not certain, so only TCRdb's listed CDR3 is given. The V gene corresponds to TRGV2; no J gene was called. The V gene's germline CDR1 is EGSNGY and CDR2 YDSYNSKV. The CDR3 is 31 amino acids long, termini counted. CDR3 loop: CATWDGRSIRNSLAVEQHLLSQVSIGRIQHF.

The CDR3 nucleotides read TGTGCCACCTGGGACGGGCGGCATTATAAGAAACTCTTT. It specifies CATWDGRHYKKLF. The V call is TRGV2, the J call TRGJ1 or TRGJ2. Assignment of the J gene here rests on matching the DNA to germline, because TCRdb gives none. The CDR3 has 13 residues. V dropped 0 bases and J dropped 5; count of bases not matched to a gene: 4. CDR1 is EGSNGY, CDR2 YDSYNSKV, per germline.

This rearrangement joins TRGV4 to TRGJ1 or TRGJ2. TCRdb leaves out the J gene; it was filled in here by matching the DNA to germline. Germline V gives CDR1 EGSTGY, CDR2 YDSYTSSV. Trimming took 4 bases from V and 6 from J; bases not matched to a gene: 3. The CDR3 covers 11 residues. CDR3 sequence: CATWEGYKKLF. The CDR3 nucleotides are TGTGCCACCTGGGAGGGTTATAAGAAACTCTTT.

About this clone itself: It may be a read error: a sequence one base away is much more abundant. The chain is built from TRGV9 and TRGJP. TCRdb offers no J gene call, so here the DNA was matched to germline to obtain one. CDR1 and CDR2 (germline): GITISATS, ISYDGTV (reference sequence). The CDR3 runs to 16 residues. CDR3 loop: CALWEVQELGRKIKVF. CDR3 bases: TGTGCCTTGTGGGAGGTGCAGGAGTTGGGCAGAAAAATCAAGGTATTT.

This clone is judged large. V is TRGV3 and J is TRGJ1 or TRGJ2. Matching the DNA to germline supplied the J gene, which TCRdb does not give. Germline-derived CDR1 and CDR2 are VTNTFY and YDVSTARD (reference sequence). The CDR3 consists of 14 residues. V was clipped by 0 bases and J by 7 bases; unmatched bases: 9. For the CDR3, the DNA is TGTGCCACCTGGGACAGGCCGACTCAATATAAGAAACTCTTT. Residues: CATWDRPTQYKKLF.

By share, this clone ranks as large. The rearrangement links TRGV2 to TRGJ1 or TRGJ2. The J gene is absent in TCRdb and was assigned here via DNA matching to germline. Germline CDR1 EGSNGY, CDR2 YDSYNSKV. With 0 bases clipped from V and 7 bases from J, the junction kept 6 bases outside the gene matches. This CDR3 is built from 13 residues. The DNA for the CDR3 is TGTGCCACCTGGGACGGGCCGGAATATAAGAAACTCTTT. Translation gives CATWDGPEYKKLF.

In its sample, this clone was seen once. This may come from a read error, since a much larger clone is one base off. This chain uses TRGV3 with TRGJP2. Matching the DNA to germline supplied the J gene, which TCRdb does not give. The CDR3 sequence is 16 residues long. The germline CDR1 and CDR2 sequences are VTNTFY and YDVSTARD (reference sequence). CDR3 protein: CAAWDRSYSSDWIKTF. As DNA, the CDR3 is TGTGCCGCCTGGGACCGATCATATAGTAGTGATTGGATCAAGACGTTT.

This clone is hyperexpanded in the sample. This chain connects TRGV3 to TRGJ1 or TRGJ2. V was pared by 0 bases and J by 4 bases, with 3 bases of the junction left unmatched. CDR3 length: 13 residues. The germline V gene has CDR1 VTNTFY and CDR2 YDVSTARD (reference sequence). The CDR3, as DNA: TGTGCCACCTGGGACAGGCTCTATTATAAGAAACTCTTT. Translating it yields CATWDRLYYKKLF.